These 20 T cell receptor beta chains originate from one sample sequenced in a study of blood T cell repertoires in COVID-19 (dated by TCRdb to 2018 to 2021). Libraries came from the immunoSEQ multiplex PCR assay. This is the immuneACCESS table as TCRdb keeps it, with only in-frame sequences that have V and J called. A part of the clones is gone; compared with another copy, unresolved V genes explain less than half, and the rest is unexplained. For this sample there are fewer than 400,000 clones; 92% appear just once. The ten largest clonotypes hold approximately 17% of the sample. The material sequenced was PBMCs or T cells enriched from blood (not recorded which). Receptor source: a woman aged 25 to 45 who had recovered from COVID-19.

The V gene is TRBV24-1, the J gene TRBJ2-5; D is uncertain. The CDR3 runs 13 residues. CDR1 KGHDR and CDR2 SFDVKD come from the germline V gene. The V end lost 4 bases, the J end lost 0 bases, and 5 bases lay between the germline ends. The CDR3 DNA is TGTGCCACCAGTGAACAGTACCAAGAGACCCAGTACTTC. Translated, it gives CATSEQYQETQYF.

This CDR3 is CASSQGARETQYF. The CDR3 DNA sequence: TGTGCCAGCTCACAGGGGGCACGGGAGACCCAGTACTTC. The V call is TRBV18, the J call TRBJ2-5, with 7 bases fitting TRBD1. Losses at the gene ends were 4 bases for V and 5 bases for J; bases not matched to a gene: 4. The CDR3 sequence is 13 residues long. Germline V gives CDR1 KGHSH, CDR2 LQKENI.

J is TRBJ2-7 and V is TRBV5-4; 10 bases align to TRBD2. This CDR3 has 16 residues. Unmatched junction bases numbered 7, after V lost 2 bases and J lost 2 bases. CDR1 is SGHNT and CDR2 is YYREEE in the germline V gene (reference sequence). The CDR3 sequence: CASSFGLTSGTYEQYF. The CDR3, as DNA: TGTGCCAGCAGCTTCGGGCTTACTAGCGGGACCTACGAGCAGTACTTC.

This clone appeared a single time. V gene TRBV3-1 (or the pseudogene TRBV3-2) combines with J gene TRBJ2-7, with TRBD2 matching 12 bases. Germline V gene data show CDR1 as LGHDT and CDR2 as YNNKEL (reference sequence). The CDR3 totals 15 residues. Unmatched junction bases numbered 4, after V lost 0 bases and J lost 7 bases. The CDR3 loop is CASSQDLAGGREQYF. CDR3 nucleotides: TGTGCCAGCAGCCAAGACCTAGCGGGGGGGCGGGAGCAGTACTTC.

The chain joins TRBV11-2 to TRBJ2-7; 8 nucleotides match TRBD2. CDR1 is SGHAT, CDR2 FQNNGV, per germline. The CDR3 is 15 amino acids. V gave up 0 bases and J gave up 4 bases; unmatched junction bases: 5. CDR3 nucleotides: TGTGCCAGCAGCTTAGATACGGGGGGGTTTTACGAGCAGTACTTC. This gives the protein CASSLDTGGFYEQYF.

This clone was observed a single time. V usage is TRBV5-8 and J usage is TRBJ2-7, with 7 bases identical to TRBD2. The CDR3 consists of 14 residues. Per the germline V gene, CDR1 is SGHTS and CDR2 is YDEGEE. V was clipped by 6 bases and J by 2 bases; unmatched bases: 8. The CDR3 here is CASIQRERPYEQYF. The CDR3 DNA sequence: TGTGCCAGCATCCAGCGGGAACGGCCCTACGAGCAGTACTTC.

The chain employs TRBV3-1 (or the pseudogene TRBV3-2) and TRBJ2-3; maybe TRBD2 (6 bases). This CDR3 has 15 amino acids. Per the germline V gene, CDR1 is LGHDT and CDR2 is YNNKEL (reference sequence). Trimming pared 4 bases from V and 1 base from J, leaving 12 bases between. This CDR3 is CASSRPGTGTDTQYF. CDR3 nucleotide sequence: TGTGCCAGCAGCCGTCCCGGGACTGGCACAGATACGCAGTATTTT.

The chain links TRBV5-1 to TRBJ2-7; the D is unclear. CDR1 is SGHRS, CDR2 YFSETQ, per germline. The CDR3 loop spans 16 amino acids. V was trimmed by 0 bases and J by 4 bases, leaving 17 bases between them. CDR3 protein: CASSLEFSSTPYEQYF. The CDR3 nucleotides are TGCGCCAGCAGCTTGGAATTTTCTAGTACCCCTTACGAGCAGTACTTC.

This rearrangement joins TRBV28 to TRBJ1-1; unclear D gene. Trimming left V 3 bases short and J 1 base short, with 9 bases between. The CDR3 length is 14 residues. Per germline, CDR1 MDHEN and CDR2 SYDVKM. The CDR3 region has the DNA TGTGCCAGCAGTTTTTCGGGTGAGAACACTGAAGCTTTCTTT. Protein: CASSFSGENTEAFF.

The CDR3 coding sequence is TGTGCCAGCAGCTTAGGACAGGGCGTCCAGCAGCCCCAGCATTTT. This translates into CASSLGQGVQQPQHF. The chain is built from TRBV7-9 and TRBJ1-5; TRBD1 aligns across 7 bases. Germline V lookup: CDR1 SEHNR, CDR2 FQNEAQ (reference sequence). Losses at the gene ends were 1 base for V and 7 bases for J; bases not matched to a gene: 7. The CDR3 runs 15 residues.

This rearrangement joins TRBV4-2 to TRBJ2-3, with 10 bases aligning to TRBD2. The length of the CDR3 is 17 residues. Germline CDR1 reads LGHNA; CDR2 reads YNFKEQ. Trimming at V came to 1 base and at J to 1 base, leaving 5 bases not matched to a gene. The CDR3 loop reads CASSQAHLAGGTDTQYF. CDR3 nucleotide sequence: TGTGCCAGCAGCCAAGCGCATCTAGCGGGGGGCACAGATACGCAGTATTTT.

About this clone: This CDR3 is also generated by other DNA sequences in the sample. This rearrangement joins TRBV28 to TRBJ1-2; D unresolved. The CDR3 runs to 11 residues. Germline loops: CDR1 MDHEN, CDR2 SYDVKM. Trimming shortened V by 6 bases and J by 2 bases, and 4 bases separated the two germline ends. Here the CDR3 DNA reads TGTGCCAGCAGCGGGAACTATGGCTACACCTTC. This encodes CASSGNYGYTF.

This chain joins TRBV27 and TRBJ1-2, with D tentatively TRBD1 (6 bases). Trimming left V 2 bases short and J 8 bases short, with 18 bases between. CDR1 is MNHEY and CDR2 is SMNVEV in the germline V gene (reference sequence). The CDR3 consists of 15 residues. The CDR3 DNA follows: TGTGCCAGCAGTTTACGGCAGGGGTGGATTGGGGGCTACACCTTC. As protein: CASSLRQGWIGGYTF.

The gene calls are TRBV28 and TRBJ1-2, with TRBD1 as a possible D gene (6 bases). The CDR3 is made up of 15 amino acids. Deletions cut 4 bases from V and 3 bases from J, with 15 bases between. Germline V gene lookup returns CDR1 MDHEN and CDR2 SYDVKM. The CDR3 coding sequence is TGTGCCAGCAGTTCCAACTACAACAGGGACTATGGCTACACCTTC. It is translated as CASSSNYNRDYGYTF.

CDR3 amino acids: CASRTGLGAGDTQYF. CDR3 bases: TGTGCCAGCAGGACGGGACTAGGGGCTGGGGATACGCAGTATTTT. This rearrangement joins TRBV11-2 to TRBJ2-3; 8 bases match TRBD2. CDR1 is SGHAT, CDR2 FQNNGV, per germline. The CDR3 runs 15 residues. V lost 6 bases and J lost 6; bases outside the gene matches: 11.

This chain connects TRBV28 to TRBJ1-2; 9 nucleotides agree with TRBD1. The germline V gene encodes CDR1 MDHEN and CDR2 SYDVKM. The length of the CDR3 is 18 residues. With 5 bases clipped from V and 4 bases from J, the junction kept 17 bases outside the gene matches. The CDR3 loop is CASSTPVGTGIPSYGYTF. CDR3 bases: TGTGCCAGCAGTACCCCGGTGGGGACAGGGATTCCCTCCTATGGCTACACCTTC.

The chain is built from TRBV19 and TRBJ1-2; D gene unclear. The germline V gene has CDR1 LNHDA and CDR2 SQIVND (reference sequence). The CDR3 extends over 13 amino acids. V was clipped by 3 bases and J by 1 base, with 6 bases between them. The CDR3 region is CASSMTSNYGYTF. The CDR3 DNA is TGTGCCAGTAGTATGACAAGTAACTATGGCTACACCTTC.

V gene TRBV27 combines with J gene TRBJ2-2; TRBD2 might be the D (7 bases). The germline V gene has CDR1 MNHEY and CDR2 SMNVEV (reference sequence). The CDR3 extends over 15 amino acids. V lost 3 bases, J lost 6 bases, and 14 bases lay in between. As DNA, the CDR3 is TGTGCCAGCAGTTTTGGGGGGGCCCTCTCCGGGGAGCTGTTTTTT. Translation gives CASSFGGALSGELFF.

CDR3 nucleotide sequence: TGCAGCGCTGGGGAGGGACAAAGGGGGAAATTGGATGGCTACACCTTC. Translated, it gives CSAGEGQRGKLDGYTF. The chain uses TRBV29-1 and TRBJ1-2; a possible D gene is TRBD1 (6 bases). Trimming stripped 7 bases from V and 6 bases from J, with 27 bases between. Germline loops: CDR1 SQVTM, CDR2 ANQGSEA. The CDR3 length is 16 residues.

The chain couples TRBV28 to TRBJ2-1, with 7 bases aligning to TRBD2. After removal of 8 bases from V and 1 base from J, the junction contained 17 bases not matched to a gene. CDR1 is MDHEN, CDR2 SYDVKM, per germline. This CDR3 is built from 18 residues. The CDR3 region is CASPKASGDRPSYNEQFF. Written as DNA, the CDR3 is TGTGCCAGCCCGAAGGCGAGCGGGGACCGACCTTCCTACAATGAGCAGTTCTTC.